This entry lists 21 T cell receptor beta chains sequenced from one sample in a study of T-cell memory formation after mild COVID-19. From the 5' RACE reads, TCRdb called clonotypes with MiXCR, one entry per CDR3 protein. The table records around 340,000 distinct CDR3 sequences, 20% to 25% of them present only once. The sample was PBMCs or a T cell subset sorted from them (not recorded which). The receptors were gathered from an adult woman who had mild COVID-19 (a few samples of this study predate the infection). Cell type and time point are not known.

The V gene is TRBV10-3, the J gene TRBJ1-4; unclear D gene. The CDR3 contains 12 residues. V gave up 3 bases and J gave up 4 bases, with 3 bases separating them. Germline CDR1 is ENHRY and CDR2 is SYGVKD. In DNA form, the CDR3 reads TGTGCCATCAGTGACAGTAATGAAAAACTGTTTTTT. This encodes CAISDSNEKLFF.

This clonotype was detected only a few times. The gene calls are TRBV7-2 and TRBJ2-5; D perhaps matches TRBD2 (5 bases). Trimming cost V 7 bases and J 6 bases, with 15 bases left between them. CDR3 length equals 13 residues. CDR1 is SGHTA and CDR2 is FQGNSA in the germline V gene. As DNA, the CDR3 is TGTGCCAGCAAGAGGACTCTCGAAAAGACCCAGTACTTC. As protein: CASKRTLEKTQYF.

This clonotype was seen more than once but under ten times. V is TRBV12-3 or TRBV12-4 and J is TRBJ2-3, with 9 positions matching TRBD1. V was clipped by 4 bases and J by 1 base; unmatched bases: 6. The CDR3 runs 16 residues. The CDR3 nucleotides are TGTGCCAGCAGTTCCTTCGACAGGGGGGGCACAGATACGCAGTATTTT. Translated, it gives CASSSFDRGGTDTQYF.

This clonotype showed up just a few times. The genes are TRBV28 and TRBJ2-1; the D is unclear. Per the germline V gene, CDR1 is MDHEN and CDR2 is SYDVKM. V dropped 6 bases and J dropped 6 bases, with 21 bases sitting between them. The CDR3 is made up of 16 amino acids. This chain's CDR3 is CASSPLTERRRNEQFF. The CDR3 DNA reads as TGTGCCAGCAGCCCCCTCACGGAGCGCCGTCGCAATGAGCAGTTCTTC. The complete variable domain, with remaining parts taken from reference TRBV28 and TRBJ2-1, reads DVKVTQSSRYLVKRTGEKVFLECVQDMDHENMFWYRQDPGLGLRLIYFSYDVKMKEKGDIPEGYSVSREKKERFSLILESASTNQTSMYLCASSPLTERRRNEQFFGPGTRLTVL.

This clonotype came up a few times. Written as DNA, the CDR3 is TGTGCCAGCAGCTCACACATCAAGGGGGCAGATACGCAGTATTTT. Protein product: CASSSHIKGADTQYF. The chain joins TRBV5-5 to TRBJ2-3, with a weak D call TRBD1 (6 bases). The CDR3 sequence is 15 residues long. In germline, CDR1 is SGHKS, CDR2 YYEKEE (reference sequence). Trimming took 3 bases from V and 4 from J, leaving 15 bases between them.

The chain couples TRBV20-1 to TRBJ2-7, with D unresolved. Trimming removed 1 base from V and 1 base from J, with 5 bases in between. The CDR3 has 12 residues. The germline V gene has CDR1 DFQATT and CDR2 SNEGSKA (reference sequence). CDR3 nucleotide sequence: TGCAGTGCTAGAGGTGAATCCTACGAGCAGTACTTC. This translates into CSARGESYEQYF.

This clonotype was counted only a few times. J is TRBJ2-7 and V is TRBV14; D is perhaps TRBD1 or TRBD2 (5 bases each). CDR3 length: 15 amino acids. The V gene's germline CDR1 is SGHDN and CDR2 FVKESK. V was pared by 4 bases and J by 7 bases, with 20 bases between. The CDR3: CASSRPPGPKREQYF. DNA of the CDR3: TGTGCCAGCAGCCGGCCGCCGGGACCAAAAAGGGAGCAGTACTTC. The full variable domain, its missing parts supplied by reference TRBV14 and TRBJ2-7, is EAGVTQFPSHSVIEKGQTVTLRCDPISGHDNLYWYRRVMGKEIKFLLHFVKESKQDESGMPNNRFLAERTGGTYSTLKVQPAELEDSGVYFCASSRPPGPKREQYFGPGTRLTVT.

The J gene is TRBJ2-7, the V gene TRBV20-1; 7 nucleotides line up with TRBD2. V lost 3 bases to trimming and J lost 1 base; unmatched junction nucleotides: 6. Germline loops: CDR1 DFQATT, CDR2 SNEGSKA (reference sequence). This CDR3 has 14 residues. As DNA, the CDR3 is TGCAGTGCTAGGGCGGGAGCTAGGTCCTACGAGCAGTACTTC. This gives the protein CSARAGARSYEQYF.

This chain uses TRBV12-3 or TRBV12-4 with TRBJ1-6; D call uncertain. Trimming removed 1 base from V and 9 bases from J, with 10 bases in between. The CDR3 is made up of 14 amino acids. The CDR3 is CASSLGQAGSPLHF. The CDR3 coding sequence is TGTGCCAGCAGTTTAGGCCAGGCGGGTTCACCCCTCCACTTT.

The chain is built from TRBV4-1 and TRBJ1-1; D remains ambiguous. Trimming cost V 1 base and J 6 bases, with 15 bases left between them. Per germline, CDR1 MGHRA and CDR2 YSYEKL. The CDR3 spans 15 residues. CDR3 bases: TGCGCCAGCAGCCAAGCGGAGGGAGGGCGGTCTGAAGCTTTCTTT. As protein: CASSQAEGGRSEAFF.

This clonotype has ten or more counts. J is TRBJ1-5 and V is TRBV5-1; TRBD1 might be the D (5 bases). The CDR3 runs 14 residues. V shed 3 bases and J shed 3 bases, with 10 bases lying between them. Germline CDR1 SGHRS, CDR2 YFSETQ. The CDR3 DNA reads TGCGCCAGCAGCTCCGGGGGAATCAATCAGCCCCAGCATTTT. Residues: CASSSGGINQPQHF.

The CDR3 region is CASSYHDRGRWGYTF. The CDR3 DNA follows: TGTGCCAGCAGTTACCACGACCGGGGGCGTTGGGGCTACACCTTC. The V call is TRBV6-2 or TRBV6-3, the J call TRBJ1-2, with D tentatively TRBD1 (6 bases). Germline V gene lookup returns CDR1 MNHEY and CDR2 SVGEGT. The CDR3 is 15 amino acids. V shed 2 bases and J shed 8 bases, with 18 bases lying between them.

The sample holds a few counts of this clonotype. The V call is TRBV5-1, the J call TRBJ2-5; D may be TRBD2 (6 bases). The CDR3 runs 14 residues. The germline V gene has CDR1 SGHRS and CDR2 YFSETQ. The germline V and J ends were trimmed by 1 base and 0 bases, with 7 bases remaining between them. CDR3 in DNA: TGCGCCAGCAGCTTGCGGGACTACCAAGAGACCCAGTACTTC. Its translation is CASSLRDYQETQYF.

This clonotype was observed a handful of times. V is TRBV10-3 and J is TRBJ2-1, with D perhaps matching TRBD2 (6 bases). Germline loops: CDR1 ENHRY, CDR2 SYGVKD. This CDR3 has 17 amino acids. The V end lost 0 bases, the J end lost 0 bases, and 12 bases lay between the germline ends. The CDR3 DNA follows: TGTGCCATCAGTGAGTCTAGCGGAGTTCGCTCCTACAATGAGCAGTTCTTC. Its translation: CAISESSGVRSYNEQFF.

V is TRBV10-3 and J is TRBJ1-1, with 9 bases lining up with TRBD1. The J segment lost 3 bases and the V segment lost 3 bases, leaving 14 bases of the junction unmatched. Germline V CDR1 and CDR2: ENHRY, SYGVKD. The CDR3 loop spans 18 amino acids. The CDR3 loop reads CAISDVRNRGPLYTEAFF. CDR3 sequence (DNA): TGTGCCATCAGTGACGTCAGAAACAGGGGGCCGTTGTACACTGAAGCTTTCTTT.

This clonotype has just a few counts. V and J are TRBV6-5 and TRBJ2-2, with 11 nucleotides matching TRBD2. With V trimmed by 5 bases and J by 4 bases, 6 bases remained unmatched. The CDR3 is 16 amino acids. CDR1 and CDR2 from the germline V gene are MNHEY and SVGAGI. The CDR3 spells CASSNPGTSGTGELFF. CDR3 coding DNA: TGTGCCAGCAGTAACCCTGGGACTAGCGGCACCGGGGAGCTGTTTTTT.

The J gene is TRBJ1-1, the V gene TRBV18; weak D call: TRBD1 (6 bases). This CDR3 is 19 amino acids long. V lost 5 bases and J lost 1, with 26 bases in between. The germline V gene encodes CDR1 KGHSH and CDR2 LQKENI. The CDR3 loop is CASSSRTLTGVLTNTEAFF. In nucleotides, the CDR3 is TGTGCCAGCTCATCTCGTACCCTGACAGGCGTTCTTACGAACACTGAAGCTTTCTTT.

The chain joins TRBV9 to TRBJ1-2; D gene uncertain. Trimming stripped 1 base from V and 3 bases from J, with 13 bases between. This CDR3 has 15 amino acids. CDR1 and CDR2 from the germline V gene are SGDLS and YYNGEE. In DNA form, the CDR3 reads TGTGCCAGCAGCGTATGGTCTGGTATTGACTATGGCTACACCTTC. Amino acids: CASSVWSGIDYGYTF.

This clonotype has more than one count but fewer than ten. Here the CDR3 DNA reads TGTGCCAGCAGCCCTGGGGCAGGGGGTCCTGAAGCTTTCTTT. This translates into CASSPGAGGPEAFF. The genes are TRBV3-1 and TRBJ1-1, with 7 bases matching TRBD1. Looked up from germline, CDR1 is LGHDT and CDR2 is YNNKEL (reference sequence). The CDR3 sequence is 14 residues long. V lost 4 bases to trimming and J lost 6 bases; unmatched junction nucleotides: 8.

This clonotype was counted between two and nine times. V is TRBV7-2 and J is TRBJ2-3, with D perhaps matching TRBD1 (5 bases). The ends were cut back, 1 base at V and 10 bases at J, with 15 bases in the middle. The CDR3 runs 14 residues. The germline CDR1 and CDR2 sequences are SGHTA and FQGNSA. This CDR3 reads CASSLELGLGAQYF. The CDR3 coding sequence is TGTGCCAGCAGCTTAGAGCTCGGGTTAGGGGCGCAGTATTTT.

The chain uses TRBV12-3 or TRBV12-4 and TRBJ2-1; 10 bases are shared with TRBD2. This CDR3 region has 15 residues. With 7 bases clipped from V and 10 bases from J, the junction kept 13 bases outside the gene matches. This CDR3 reads CASTLGSGGAGEQFF. The CDR3 region has the DNA TGTGCCAGCACCCTGGGGAGCGGGGGGGCAGGGGAGCAGTTCTTC.